The subject of this entry is one TCR beta chain. What it binds is unknown. Produced via immunoSEQ multiplex PCR; TCRdb's table is partial and in-frame only. There are 43,000 or so clones in the sample; about 85% occur only once, and roughly 2.3% lies in the top ten. The data derive from a study of lymphopenia after photon versus proton radiotherapy. This CDR3 is 15 amino acids long. V lost 8 bases to trimming and J lost 8 bases; unmatched junction nucleotides: 20. Per the germline V gene, CDR1 is GTSNPN and CDR2 is SVGIG (reference sequence). Regarding the study as a whole: Post-nadir diversity loss with photons came from oligoclonal expansion, particularly CD8+ Temra cells.

The rearrangement links TRBV30 to TRBJ1-2; 7 bases fit TRBD1. The receptor comes from a man aged 35 to 55 with gastric cancer. Here the sequenced sample was peripheral blood, taken from a patient treated with photon-based radiotherapy. The CDR3 sequence is CARNWATGHQGGYTF. The DNA of the CDR3 is TGTGCCAGAAACTGGGCGACAGGGCACCAAGGGGGCTACACCTTC.